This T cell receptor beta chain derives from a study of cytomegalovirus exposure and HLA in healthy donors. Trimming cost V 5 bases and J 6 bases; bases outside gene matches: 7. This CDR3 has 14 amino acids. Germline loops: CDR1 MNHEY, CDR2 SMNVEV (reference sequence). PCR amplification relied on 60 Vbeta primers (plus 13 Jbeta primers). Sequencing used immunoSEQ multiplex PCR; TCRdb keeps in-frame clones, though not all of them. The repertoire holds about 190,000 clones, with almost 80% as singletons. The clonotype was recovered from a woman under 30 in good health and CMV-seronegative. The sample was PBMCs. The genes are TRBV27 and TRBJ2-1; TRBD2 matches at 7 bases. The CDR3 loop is CASSPGTTTNEQFF. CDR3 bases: TGTGCCAGCAGTCCAGGGACTACCACCAATGAGCAGTTCTTC.